The clone carrying this T cell receptor (beta chain) has just one count. The data originate from a study of blood T cell repertoires in COVID-19. Study summary: T cells, B-cell-depleted T cells, or PBMCs supplied cDNA or gDNA.

The protocol was immunoSEQ multiplex PCR, while the TCRdb copy is restricted to in-frame clones and leaves out a portion. The sample gives approximately 67,000 clones, around 82% of which show up once; 5% to 7.5% is in the top ten. V shed 4 bases, J shed 6 bases, and the junction held 9 bases outside the gene matches. This CDR3 region has 16 residues. Germline-derived CDR1 and CDR2 are SGDLS and YYNGEE. Sequencing was done on a sample of peripheral blood. The sequence derives from a man aged 55-75 years with acute or convalescent COVID-19. The V and J genes are TRBV9 and TRBJ2-1; TRBD2 matches at 11 bases. CDR3 bases: TGTGCCAGCAGCCCCCACACTAGCGGGGGACTCAATGAGCAGTTCTTC. This sequence encodes CASSPHTSGGLNEQFF.